A single sample gave rise to the 32 T cell receptor beta chains below, sequenced in a study of T-cell memory formation after mild COVID-19. TCRdb redid the calling of the 5' RACE reads with MiXCR, one entry per CDR3 protein. The sample records a few hundred thousand distinct CDR3 sequences, more than 20% being singletons. Material: PBMCs or a T cell subset sorted from them (not recorded which). The receptors were sampled from an adult woman who had mild COVID-19 (a few samples of this study predate the infection). Cell type and time point are not known.

J is TRBJ2-5 and V is TRBV7-2, with 10 bases that match TRBD2. The CDR3 has 16 residues. CDR1 is SGHTA and CDR2 is FQGNSA in the germline V gene. With 1 base clipped from V and 5 bases from J, the junction kept 7 bases outside the gene matches. CDR3 region: CASSLEASGRGETQYF. CDR3 DNA sequence: TGTGCCAGCAGCTTAGAGGCTAGCGGGAGAGGGGAGACCCAGTACTTC.

At least ten counts were recorded for this clonotype. The rearrangement uses TRBV24-1 and TRBJ2-5; the D gene could be TRBD1 or TRBD2 (5 bases each). The V end was cut by 3 bases, the J end by 4 bases, with 11 bases between. CDR1 and CDR2 (germline): KGHDR, SFDVKD. The CDR3 has 14 amino acids. The CDR3 sequence: CATSDPGTAETQYF. DNA of the CDR3: TGTGCCACCAGTGATCCTGGGACCGCAGAGACCCAGTACTTC.

There are a few counts of this clonotype. V and J are TRBV7-8 and TRBJ1-1, with a tentative D call TRBD1 (6 bases). Trimming removed 1 base at V and 4 bases at J, with 10 bases between. The CDR3 consists of 14 residues. Germline lookup yields CDR1 SGHVS and CDR2 FQNEAQ. The CDR3 coding sequence is TGTGCCAGCAGCTTAGAGCAGGGGCTCACTGAAGCTTTCTTT. Translating it yields CASSLEQGLTEAFF.

V usage is TRBV6-6 and J usage is TRBJ2-1; D call uncertain. Germline V gives CDR1 MNHNY, CDR2 SVGAGI (reference sequence). The CDR3 loop spans 15 amino acids. V lost 5 bases, J lost 10 bases, and 21 bases lay in between. The CDR3 DNA reads TGTGCCAGCAGTCTCCGGGTCAGAGCCATGCAGGAGCAGTTCTTC. Residues: CASSLRVRAMQEQFF.

This clonotype was seen a few times. The chain combines TRBV29-1 with TRBJ1-2; 8 nucleotides align to TRBD1. From germline, CDR1 is SQVTM and CDR2 ANQGSEA. This CDR3 spans 13 amino acids. V shed 3 bases, J shed 7 bases, and the junction held 7 bases outside the gene matches. The DNA for the CDR3 is TGCAGCGTTGATCAGGGGGCATTTGGTGGCTACACCTTC. It translates to CSVDQGAFGGYTF.

The chain couples TRBV4-3 to TRBJ1-4; D is possibly TRBD1 (6 bases). There are 15 residues in the CDR3. Trimming removed 4 bases at V and 5 bases at J, with 14 bases between. CDR1 and CDR2 from the germline V gene are LGHNA and YSLEER. For the CDR3, the DNA is TGCGCCAGCAGCCCCGGAGAGGGGGTGAATGAAAAACTGTTTTTT. Encoded protein: CASSPGEGVNEKLFF.

This rearrangement joins TRBV6-2 or TRBV6-3 to TRBJ1-2; D possibly corresponds to TRBD1 (5 bases). Germline V gene data show CDR1 as MNHEY and CDR2 as SVGEGT. CDR3 length: 13 amino acids. Between the trimmed V and J ends, which lost 6 bases and 8 bases, there was a span of 16 bases. CDR3 DNA: TGTGCCAGCAGACCCGGGACCCCGTCGGGCTACACCTTC. Translating it yields CASRPGTPSGYTF.

This chain connects TRBV27 to TRBJ2-6; D is possibly TRBD1 or TRBD2 (5 bases each). CDR1 and CDR2 (germline): MNHEY, SMNVEV (reference sequence). Trimming shortened V by 5 bases and J by 0 bases, and 20 bases separated the two germline ends. The CDR3 sequence is 19 residues long. The CDR3 region has the DNA TGTGCCAGCAGTCTCCCTATTAGGGCAGGGAGCTCTGGGGCCAACGTCCTGACTTTC. This translates into CASSLPIRAGSSGANVLTF. Filled out from reference TRBV27 and TRBJ2-6, the complete variable domain reads EAQVTQNPRYLITVTGKKLTVTCSQNMNHEYMSWYRQDPGLGLRQIYYSMNVEVTDKGDVPEGYKVSRKEKRNFPLILESPSPNQTSLYFCASSLPIRAGSSGANVLTFGAGSRLTVL.

This clonotype was observed a few times. This sequence joins TRBV7-6 and TRBJ1-1, with 8 positions matching TRBD1. CDR1 is SGHVS and CDR2 is FNYEAQ in the germline V gene. The trim removed 1 base at V and 3 bases at J, leaving 4 bases unmatched. CDR3 length: 15 residues. CDR3: CASSLGTGGDTEAFF. For the CDR3, the DNA is TGTGCCAGCAGCTTAGGTACAGGGGGAGACACTGAAGCTTTCTTT.

This clonotype showed up just a few times. J is TRBJ2-2 and V is TRBV12-3 or TRBV12-4; 10 bases align to TRBD2. This CDR3 has 13 amino acids. J gave up 8 bases and V 5 bases, and 2 bases lay outside the gene matches. The CDR3 spells CASSPSGSGELFF. The CDR3 DNA sequence: TGTGCCAGCAGTCCTAGCGGGAGTGGGGAGCTGTTTTTT.

This clonotype was seen more than once but under ten times. The DNA of the CDR3 is TGTGCCAGCAGCTCACAGGCGAGCTCCTATAATTCACCCCTCCACTTT. Encoded protein: CASSSQASSYNSPLHF. The chain carries TRBV11-2 and TRBJ1-6; tentatively, D is TRBD1 (5 bases). From germline, CDR1 is SGHAT and CDR2 FQNNGV. Trimming removed 4 bases from V and 0 bases from J, with 10 bases in between. CDR3 length: 16 residues. Full variable domain (rest looked up from reference TRBV11-2 and TRBJ1-6): EAGVAQSPRYKIIEKRQSVAFWCNPISGHATLYWYQQILGQGPKLLIQFQNNGVVDDSQLPKDRFSAERLKGVDSTLKIQPAKLEDSAVYLCASSSQASSYNSPLHFGNGTRLTVT.

This clonotype was seen a handful of times. The CDR3 DNA follows: TGCAGTGCTAGGGGAGCAGTACAGGGTAAAACAGATACGCAGTATTTT. Its protein product is CSARGAVQGKTDTQYF. The chain is built from TRBV20-1 and TRBJ2-3; D perhaps matches TRBD1 (6 bases). V lost 3 bases and J lost 3, with 19 bases in between. The germline V gene encodes CDR1 DFQATT and CDR2 SNEGSKA (reference sequence). This CDR3 region has 16 residues.

This clonotype occurred a few times. This chain joins TRBV29-1 and TRBJ1-2; D call uncertain. Looked up from germline, CDR1 is SQVTM and CDR2 is ANQGSEA. This CDR3 has 10 amino acids. The germline V and J ends were trimmed by 4 bases and 6 bases, with 6 bases remaining between them. CDR3 protein: CSVGTNGYTF. CDR3 bases: TGCAGCGTTGGGACTAATGGCTACACCTTC.

This CDR3 reads CASSPPEAVGEAFF. CDR3 nucleotide sequence: TGTGCCAGCTCACCACCTGAGGCCGTTGGTGAAGCTTTCTTT. The chain employs TRBV18 and TRBJ1-1; D unresolved. The CDR3 totals 14 residues. The germline V and J ends were trimmed by 0 bases and 7 bases, with 12 bases remaining between them. Germline lookup yields CDR1 KGHSH and CDR2 LQKENI.

This clonotype was seen more than once but under ten times. This chain joins TRBV12-3 or TRBV12-4 and TRBJ2-1; no definite D call. The CDR3 is 13 amino acids. With 1 base removed from V and 9 bases from J, the gap between germline ends came to 10 bases. CDR3 amino acids: CASSLVGASEQFF. CDR3 coding DNA: TGTGCCAGCAGTTTAGTGGGCGCCTCTGAGCAGTTCTTC.

The genes are TRBV24-1 and TRBJ2-6; TRBD1 matches at 8 bases. Per germline, CDR1 KGHDR and CDR2 SFDVKD. The CDR3 is made up of 19 amino acids. J was trimmed by 3 bases and V by 7 bases; bases with no gene match: 16. CDR3 bases: TGTGCCACCAGCTCCGGCCGGGACAGGTACTACTATGGGGCCAACGTCCTGACTTTC. This translates into CATSSGRDRYYYGANVLTF.

This clonotype occurred a few times. The CDR3 sequence is CASSFGQGSYTF. DNA for the CDR3: TGTGCCAGCAGCTTTGGACAGGGGAGCTACACCTTC. The V gene is TRBV7-8, the J gene TRBJ1-2; 9 nucleotides match TRBD1. Unmatched junction bases numbered 2, after V lost 3 bases and J lost 9 bases. This CDR3 contains 12 residues. In germline, CDR1 is SGHVS, CDR2 FQNEAQ.

The gene calls are TRBV20-1 and TRBJ2-7, with 9 nucleotides matching TRBD1. Trimming cost V 5 bases and J 3 bases; bases outside gene matches: 11. The CDR3 runs 15 residues. Germline CDR1 DFQATT, CDR2 SNEGSKA (reference sequence). The CDR3 here is CSAHSRDRVDYEQYF. Written as DNA, the CDR3 is TGCAGTGCTCATTCCCGGGACAGGGTGGACTACGAGCAGTACTTC.

This chain joins TRBV20-1 and TRBJ1-2; possibly TRBD1 for D (5 bases). V was shortened by 0 bases and J by 2 bases, with 13 bases between the two germline ends. CDR1 and CDR2 from the germline V gene are DFQATT and SNEGSKA (reference sequence). The length of the CDR3 is 15 residues. The CDR3 region is CSAREFPGTNYGYTF. CDR3 sequence (DNA): TGCAGTGCTAGAGAATTTCCAGGGACGAACTATGGCTACACCTTC.

This chain connects TRBV9 to TRBJ2-1; D is possibly TRBD1 (6 bases). Trimming shortened V by 3 bases and J by 3 bases, and 7 bases separated the two germline ends. The CDR3 length is 13 residues. In germline, CDR1 is SGDLS, CDR2 YYNGEE. CDR3 coding DNA: TGTGCCAGCAGCGGGACAGACTACAATGAGCAGTTCTTC. It is translated as CASSGTDYNEQFF.

This clonotype appeared many times. The chain is built from TRBV15 and TRBJ2-7; no firm D call. The CDR3 length is 15 residues. Germline-derived CDR1 and CDR2 are LNHNV and YYDKDF (reference sequence). V was pared by 0 bases and J by 2 bases, with 11 bases between. CDR3 in amino acids: CATSRDSAGAYEQYF. The CDR3 region has the DNA TGTGCCACCAGCAGAGATTCGGCAGGTGCCTACGAGCAGTACTTC.

The CDR3 DNA reads as TGTGCCACCAGCAGAGAACAGCAAGAGACCCAGTACTTC. Protein sequence: CATSREQQETQYF. The rearrangement uses TRBV15 and TRBJ2-5; no firm D call. The V and J ends lost 0 bases and 2 bases respectively, with 4 bases between them. The CDR3 sequence is 13 residues long. The V gene's germline CDR1 is LNHNV and CDR2 YYDKDF (reference sequence).

The chain carries TRBV5-5 and TRBJ2-4, with D possibly matching TRBD2 (6 bases). The CDR3 length is 15 residues. Germline CDR1 is SGHKS and CDR2 is YYEKEE (reference sequence). The V gene lost 1 base and the J gene lost 8 bases, with 16 bases spanning the gap. The CDR3 DNA reads as TGTGCCAGCAGCTTGAGATTCCGGAGGGAGGACATTCAGTACTTC. It codes for CASSLRFRREDIQYF.

With regard to this clonotype: The CDR3 does not end in the conserved phenylalanine or tryptophan, so this is likely a read error. J is TRBJ1-1 and V is TRBV25-1; D unclear. The CDR3 has 15 residues. V lost 4 bases, J lost 5 bases, and 17 bases lay in between. In germline, CDR1 is MGHDK, CDR2 SYGVNS. This CDR3 is CASSVLSSTATEAFY. In DNA, the CDR3 is TGTGCCAGCAGTGTTCTCAGTAGCACAGCGACTGAAGCTTTCTAT.

A remark on this clonotype: The junction and the germline gene differ at one end; a read error may be behind it. This sequence joins TRBV6-6 and TRBJ2-7; D gene ambiguous. Germline V gene lookup returns CDR1 MNHNY and CDR2 SVGAGI (reference sequence). The CDR3 has 14 amino acids. The CDR3 reads CASSYSQASSEQYF. The CDR3, as DNA: TGTGCCAGCAGTTACAGCCAGGCTTCCTCCGAGCAGTACTTC.

There are a few counts of this clonotype. The V and J genes are TRBV4-1 and TRBJ2-1; D may be TRBD1 or TRBD2 (5 bases each). The V end was cut by 3 bases, the J end by 0 bases, with 18 bases between. This CDR3 spans 18 amino acids. CDR1 MGHRA and CDR2 YSYEKL come from the germline V gene. The CDR3 is CASSQAPAGTVSYNEQFF. The CDR3 nucleotides are TGCGCCAGCAGCCAGGCGCCTGCCGGGACGGTCTCCTACAATGAGCAGTTCTTC.

This chain joins TRBV4-1 and TRBJ2-3, with 7 positions matching TRBD2. V lost 0 bases to trimming and J lost 0 bases; unmatched junction nucleotides: 9. Germline CDR1 reads MGHRA; CDR2 reads YSYEKL. The CDR3 runs 18 residues. CDR3 amino acids: CASSQDPTGSGSTDTQYF. CDR3 nucleotides: TGCGCCAGCAGCCAAGATCCCACTGGTAGCGGGAGCACAGATACGCAGTATTTT.

This clonotype has more than one count but fewer than ten. V is TRBV7-2 and J is TRBJ2-7, with D possibly being TRBD2 (8 bases). CDR1 and CDR2 (germline): SGHTA, FQGNSA. V lost 2 bases to trimming and J lost 1 base, with 15 bases between them. The CDR3 is made up of 16 amino acids. The CDR3 sequence is CASSLRGLAGSYEQYF. CDR3 nucleotide sequence: TGTGCCAGCAGCTTAAGGGGGCTAGCGGGTTCCTACGAGCAGTACTTC.

The gene calls are TRBV4-3 and TRBJ2-4, with D tentatively TRBD2 (5 bases). V was clipped by 4 bases and J by 8 bases, with 15 bases between them. The CDR3 has 14 residues. Germline V gene lookup returns CDR1 LGHNA and CDR2 YSLEER. The CDR3 is CASSPSGRGDIQYF. CDR3 DNA: TGCGCCAGCAGCCCCTCAGGACGGGGTGACATTCAGTACTTC.

Only a few counts were recorded for this clonotype. This rearrangement joins TRBV4-3 to TRBJ2-3; 12 bases align to TRBD1. Looked up from germline, CDR1 is LGHNA and CDR2 is YSLEER. CDR3 length: 18 amino acids. V lost 4 bases to trimming and J lost 2 bases; unmatched junction nucleotides: 10. The CDR3 sequence: CASSLGTGGPLITDTQYF. The CDR3 DNA is TGCGCCAGCAGCCTAGGGACAGGGGGCCCCCTCATCACAGATACGCAGTATTTT.

This clonotype was seen a few times. The chain links TRBV4-1 to TRBJ2-3, with 9 positions matching TRBD2. V was clipped by 4 bases and J by 5 bases; unmatched bases: 19. Germline V gives CDR1 MGHRA, CDR2 YSYEKL. The CDR3 is made up of 19 amino acids. DNA of the CDR3: TGCGCCAGCAGCCTGCTCGCCGTCAGTCAGCGGGGGGTCGGAGATACGCAGTATTTT. Protein product: CASSLLAVSQRGVGDTQYF.

The chain couples TRBV24-1 to TRBJ1-1; 8 bases fit TRBD1. The length of the CDR3 is 17 residues. The germline gives CDR1 KGHDR, CDR2 SFDVKD. V dropped 10 bases and J dropped 2; count of bases not matched to a gene: 17. DNA of the CDR3: TGTGCCACGAGGAAAGACGACAGGGGAGTTGGAAACACTGAAGCTTTCTTT. Protein: CATRKDDRGVGNTEAFF.